A single sample gave rise to the 14 T cell receptor beta chains below, sequenced in a study of cytomegalovirus exposure and HLA in healthy donors (TCRdb year 2017). Library generation was performed with the immunoSEQ multiplex PCR assay. TCRdb's version of the immuneACCESS table is confined to in-frame rearrangements and falls short of the full clone set. An unresolved V gene accounts for under half of the shortfall where checked; the remainder is of unknown origin. The sample has 200,000 to 250,000 clones on record, around 87% of them singletons. The ten top clones hold about 2% of the sample. The sequenced sample consisted of PBMCs. These receptors were obtained from a woman aged 18-29 years in good health and CMV-seropositive.

The V and J genes are TRBV19 and TRBJ1-5; no clear D gene. Trimming took 4 bases from V and 0 from J, leaving 13 bases between them. The CDR3 sequence is 16 residues long. Germline CDR1 is LNHDA and CDR2 is SQIVND (reference sequence). The CDR3, as DNA: TGTGCCAGTAGTAGATCCCGACACCCTAGCAATCAGCCCCAGCATTTT. Protein product: CASSRSRHPSNQPQHF.

This chain joins TRBV5-1 and TRBJ1-2; D call uncertain. The CDR3 length is 15 residues. Germline CDR1 and CDR2: SGHRS and YFSETQ. Trimming took 0 bases from V and 5 from J, leaving 14 bases between them. The CDR3 region is CASSLGGLSRYGYTF. CDR3 sequence (DNA): TGCGCCAGCAGCTTGGGAGGGTTGTCGAGGTATGGCTACACCTTC.

The chain has TRBV7-9 and TRBJ1-5; 8 bases map to TRBD1. V gave up 1 base and J gave up 0 bases; unmatched junction bases: 5. CDR1 is SEHNR, CDR2 FQNEAQ, per germline (reference sequence). CDR3 length: 17 amino acids. The CDR3 nucleotides are TGTGCCAGCAGCTTAGGGACAGGGAGAATTAGCAATCAGCCCCAGCATTTT. It codes for CASSLGTGRISNQPQHF.

The chain couples TRBV7-2 to TRBJ2-3, with no clear D. The germline CDR1 and CDR2 sequences are SGHTA and FQGNSA. The CDR3 totals 14 residues. Trimming cost V 2 bases and J 6 bases, with 12 bases left between them. The CDR3 protein is CASSLTLYLDTQYF. As DNA, the CDR3 is TGTGCCAGCAGCTTAACCCTCTATTTGGATACGCAGTATTTT. Full variable domain (remainder filled in from reference TRBV7-2 and TRBJ2-3): GAGVSQSPSNKVTEKGKDVELRCDPISGHTALYWYRQSLGQGLEFLIYFQGNSAPDKSGLPSDRFSAERTGGSVSTLTIQRTQQEDSAVYLCASSLTLYLDTQYFGPGTRLTVL.

The genes are TRBV28 and TRBJ2-3, with 8 bases aligning to TRBD2. CDR3 length: 16 amino acids. The germline gives CDR1 MDHEN, CDR2 SYDVKM. Trimming removed 3 bases from V and 2 bases from J; junction bases left unmatched: 7. This CDR3 is CASSFLAGGLTDTQYF. The CDR3, as DNA: TGTGCCAGCAGTTTTCTGGCGGGAGGTCTCACAGATACGCAGTATTTT. The full variable domain, rest sourced from reference TRBV28 and TRBJ2-3, is DVKVTQSSRYLVKRTGEKVFLECVQDMDHENMFWYRQDPGLGLRLIYFSYDVKMKEKGDIPEGYSVSREKKERFSLILESASTNQTSMYLCASSFLAGGLTDTQYFGPGTRLTVL.

V gene TRBV4-1 combines with J gene TRBJ2-4; possibly TRBD1 for D (6 bases). Deletions cut 4 bases from V and 0 bases from J, with 19 bases between. This CDR3 comprises 18 residues. Germline lookup yields CDR1 MGHRA and CDR2 YSYEKL. CDR3 residues: CASSLRTAFQLAKNIQYF. DNA for the CDR3: TGCGCCAGCAGCCTCCGGACAGCCTTCCAACTAGCCAAAAACATTCAGTACTTC.

The V call is TRBV7-6, the J call TRBJ1-3; D ambiguous. Trimming took off 6 bases at V and 2 bases at J, with 14 bases between the two ends. CDR1 is SGHVS and CDR2 is FNYEAQ in the germline V gene. The CDR3 is 15 residues long. Here the CDR3 reads CASSLEGDAGNTIYF. The CDR3 coding sequence is TGTGCCAGCAGTTTGGAGGGTGATGCTGGAAACACCATATATTTT.

The chain uses TRBV5-1 and TRBJ1-2, with D possibly TRBD1 on 6 matching bases. Germline lookup yields CDR1 SGHRS and CDR2 YFSETQ. Trimming removed 5 bases from V and 7 bases from J, with 15 bases in between. The CDR3 contains 13 residues. CDR3 loop: CASSIHAGAGYTF. In DNA form, the CDR3 reads TGCGCCAGCAGTATTCACGCGGGGGCTGGCTACACCTTC.

This chain joins TRBV6-1 and TRBJ1-1; a possible D gene is TRBD1 (5 bases). Germline CDR1 MNHNS, CDR2 SASEGT. V was cut by 5 bases and J by 8 bases, with 18 bases left in between. This CDR3 comprises 14 residues. CDR3: CASSTYGGPYEAFF. In DNA form, the CDR3 reads TGTGCCAGCAGTACGTACGGGGGTCCGTACGAAGCTTTCTTT.

The J gene is TRBJ2-1, the V gene TRBV5-7; TRBD2 agrees at 11 bases. TRBV5-7 is an ORF for which the function is uncertain. Trimming removed 6 bases from V and 6 bases from J; junction bases left unmatched: 20. This CDR3 spans 19 amino acids. CDR3 coding DNA: TGTGCCAGCAACCCTGGGTCTACTAGCGGGAGTGACGGGCCCAATGAGCAGTTCTTC. Its translation is CASNPGSTSGSDGPNEQFF.

Note on this clone: Distinct nucleotide sequences in the sample also encode this CDR3. The V gene is TRBV18, the J gene TRBJ2-7; D remains unclear. The V end lost 3 bases, the J end lost 0 bases, and 3 bases lay between the germline ends. From germline, CDR1 is KGHSH and CDR2 LQKENI. The CDR3 has 12 amino acids. CDR3: CASSPSSYEQYF. Here the CDR3 DNA reads TGTGCCAGCTCACCTAGCTCCTACGAGCAGTACTTC.

This sequence joins TRBV7-6 and TRBJ2-1; the D gene is possibly TRBD2 (7 bases). The V and J ends lost 5 bases and 8 bases respectively, with 13 bases between them. This CDR3 is built from 13 residues. CDR1 is SGHVS, CDR2 FNYEAQ, per germline. The CDR3 loop is CASSPQGGDEQFF. The DNA of the CDR3 is TGTGCCAGCAGCCCACAGGGAGGGGATGAGCAGTTCTTC.

The chain links TRBV7-2 to TRBJ2-7; 10 bases map to TRBD2. With V trimmed by 4 bases and J by 2 bases, 11 bases remained unmatched. Germline V gives CDR1 SGHTA, CDR2 FQGNSA. This CDR3 has 17 residues. CDR3 sequence reads: CASSSLGLAASTYEQYF. CDR3 nucleotides: TGTGCCAGCAGCTCCCTCGGACTAGCGGCTTCTACCTACGAGCAGTACTTC. Filled out from reference TRBV7-2 and TRBJ2-7, the complete variable domain reads GAGVSQSPSNKVTEKGKDVELRCDPISGHTALYWYRQSLGQGLEFLIYFQGNSAPDKSGLPSDRFSAERTGGSVSTLTIQRTQQEDSAVYLCASSSLGLAASTYEQYFGPGTRLTVT.

This clone was detected only a few times. The chain employs TRBV6-1 and TRBJ1-1; TRBD1 matches at 8 bases. The CDR3 loop spans 14 amino acids. CDR1 and CDR2 (germline): MNHNS, SASEGT. V shed 5 bases and J 7 bases; nucleotides not matched to a gene: 9. CDR3 amino acids: CASSQLGTGNEAFF. The CDR3 DNA is TGTGCCAGCAGTCAGCTGGGGACAGGCAATGAAGCTTTCTTT.